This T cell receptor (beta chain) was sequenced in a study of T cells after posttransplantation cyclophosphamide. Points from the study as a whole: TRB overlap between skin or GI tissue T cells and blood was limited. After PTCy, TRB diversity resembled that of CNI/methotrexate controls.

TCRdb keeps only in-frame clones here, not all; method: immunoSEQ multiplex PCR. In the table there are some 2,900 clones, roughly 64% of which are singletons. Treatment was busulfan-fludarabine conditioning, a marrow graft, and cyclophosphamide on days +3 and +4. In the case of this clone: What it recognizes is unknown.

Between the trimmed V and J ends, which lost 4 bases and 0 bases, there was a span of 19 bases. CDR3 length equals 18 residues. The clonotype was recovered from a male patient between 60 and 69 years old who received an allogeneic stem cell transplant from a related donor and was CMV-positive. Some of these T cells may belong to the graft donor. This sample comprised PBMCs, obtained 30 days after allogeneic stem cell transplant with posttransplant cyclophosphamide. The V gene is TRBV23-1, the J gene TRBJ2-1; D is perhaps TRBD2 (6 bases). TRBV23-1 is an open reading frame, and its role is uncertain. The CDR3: CASSREELPTNSYNEQFF. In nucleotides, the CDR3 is TGCGCCAGCAGTCGGGAGGAACTGCCTACCAACTCCTACAATGAGCAGTTCTTC.